The source of this T cell receptor (beta chain) is a study of blood T cell repertoires in COVID-19 (dated by TCRdb to the early 2020s). Study-level background: The collaborator samples originated in the United States, Italy and Spain and spanned the acute and convalescent phases of COVID-19. The prospective study material was composed of cDNA or gDNA derived from T cells, B-cell-depleted T cells, or PBMCs. Deeply sampled blood TCRbeta repertoires from subjects exposed to, actively infected with, or recovered from COVID-19 were included in the dataset. The repertoires were released in a freely available public database meant as a resource for research on the immune response to SARS-CoV-2. The samples were drawn from two sources: the first 160 participants of the ongoing ImmuneRACE study, and 950 to 1,500 subjects contributed by 6 global collaborators. Sample metadata almost always included a de-identified subject ID, COVID-19 status, age in years and sex. Where available, HLA class I and class II types were obtained from metadata supplied by the sample provider rather than from assay-based typing.

TCRbeta CDR3 regions were amplified from genomic DNA using the immunoSEQ Assay, a bias-controlled multiplex PCR. From the authors' description of their analysis: The number of nucleated cells in each sample was estimated by amplification of reference gene primers within the assay. Sequence reads were collapsed and filtered to measure the absolute abundance of every unique TCRbeta CDR3 rearrangement. For each sample, productive Simpson clonality was calculated by taking the square root of Simpson's diversity index across productive rearrangements. TCRdb mirrors the immuneACCESS table, restricted to in-frame sequences. Some clones are absent from its copies; in checked studies, under half trace to an unresolved V gene, and the reason for the others is unknown. V and J calls plus clone size are reproduced from that table; the DNA served to infer D and trimming. Counted in this sample were roughly 260,000 clones; approximately 86% of them appeared once. Roughly 4.6% of the sample lies in the top ten.

The germline V and J ends show losses of 5 bases and 2 bases respectively, and no gene match explains 2 bases of the junction. The CDR3 sequence holds 14 residues, the cysteine and phenylalanine included. Only the CDR3 DNA is retained, 42 bases long and in frame from the first base. As encoded in the germline V gene, CDR1 is SGHVS while CDR2 is FNYEAQ. Results the study describes overall, beyond this receptor: The quantity of clinical and demographic metadata differed by source and by participant and was supplied without curation.

Whole blood was collected in K2EDTA tubes by collaborating institutions according to the institutions' own protocols. For TCRbeta analysis, collaborators shipped samples in one of three forms: frozen whole blood, isolated PBMCs, or DNA extracted from either of those sample types. With respect to this clone: Which antigen it targets is not known. The input lacks base qualities; no much larger clone sits a single base away.

The specimen was peripheral blood. The receptor was isolated from a woman older than 75 with active or convalescent COVID-19. The sequence joins TRBV7-6 to TRBJ1-2, with 10 bases aligning to TRBD1. The DNA sequence follows: TGTGCCAGCAGCACGGGACAGGGGAACTATGGCTACACCTTC. Its translation reads: CASSTGQGNYGYTF. The CDR3 plus the reference TRBV7-6 and TRBJ1-2 genes for the other parts give the full variable domain: GAGVSQSPRYKVTKRGQDVALRCDPISGHVSLYWYRQALGQGPEFLTYFNYEAQQDKSGLPNDRFSAERPEGSISTLTIQRTEQRDSAMYRCASSTGQGNYGYTFGSGTRLTVV.